This T cell receptor beta chain was captured by sequencing in a study of shared clonotypes between healthy human individuals (dated by TCRdb to 2020 to 2021). For the study in its entirety: The cohort included three men and a couple of women between 18 and 49 years of age. To increase sequencing depth and limit assay-specific biases, different laboratories used diverse techniques to prepare libraries and sequence TCR repertoires. Leukapheresis yielded between about 0.94 and 8.9 billion PBMCs per donor. For each donor, CD4 naive and CD4 memory were each given three plates, CD8 naive was given two plates, and CD8 memory was given one plate. The study deeply sequenced blood TCR repertoires of about 5 healthy adults to estimate repertoire size and the extent of clonotype sharing between individuals. Study-wide conclusions, independent of this receptor: Because the study included only a small number of donors, the genetic and exposure-history diversity represented was limited. Larger estimated clonotype richness was generally found for naive subsets than for memory subsets. Clonotypes shared by all four sorted-subset donors showed higher generation probabilities than non-shared clonotypes. Roughly 5.2% of naive CD4, 3.5% of naive CD8, approximately 2% of memory CD4, and around 0.42% of memory CD8 clonotypes were shared across several donors. Incomplete sequencing was indicated by rarefaction of sorted-subset datasets, despite the large sequencing depth. Pairwise subsampling indicated that sequencing depth was expected to affect the degree of clonotype sharing among donors. Sampling was restricted to blood, and TCR repertoires in tissue are likely to differ from TCR repertoires in blood.

With respect to this clone: Its cognate antigen has yet to be identified. Base-call qualities are not available, and no considerably larger clone is one nucleotide away.

Using the deep immunoSEQ assay, TCR CDR3 regions were amplified from genomic DNA by multiplex PCR. Extracted genomic DNA from each cell subset was spread evenly across all wells of several immunoSEQ 96-well plates, with each plate serving as a replicate. For sorted subsets, roughly 0.2 ug genomic DNA, equal to 30,000 to 35,000 T cell genomes, was loaded into each replicate PCR. Purified libraries were measured with a Qubit 3.0 fluorometer, size-checked on a Bioanalyzer 2100, and measured again with the KAPA Library Quantification kit. Every immunoSEQ 96-well plate was sequenced on a dedicated single-read 150-cycle Illumina NextSeq 550 flow cell. For the original study's pipeline: Because the immunoSEQ output included only junctional sequences and no quality scores, the filtering could not be the same as the filtering used for full-length reads. To assign V/J genes and CDR3, sequences were annotated using PyIR, a Python wrapper for IgBLAST v1.9, with IMGT germline references. Reads with weak V/J assignments (E-value above 1e-6), missing CDR3, stop codons, out-of-frame junctions, or ambiguous translated residues were removed. A V3J clonotype was defined by an identical inferred V gene, J gene, and CDR3 amino acid sequence. The percentage overlap between two repertoires was calculated by dividing the number of shared unique clonotypes by the size of the smaller repertoire. RTK rarefaction, the Chao1 estimator, and Recon v2.1 estimates of unobserved clonotypes were used to assess repertoire richness. Generation probabilities for all TCRbeta clonotypes obtained by the gDNA method from a handful of donors were computed using OLGA. TCRdb mirrors the immuneACCESS table, restricted to in-frame sequences. Some clones are absent from its copies; in checked studies, under half trace to an unresolved V gene, and the reason for the others is unknown. For V, J and clone size, that table is used; D and trimming come from the DNA. Recorded for this sample are 2 million to 2.5 million clones; about 90% of them occurred a single time. The ten largest clones capture approximately 0.4% of the sample.

Reading from cysteine to phenylalanine, the CDR3 counts 14 amino acids. The retained sequence is limited to the CDR3, 42 bases, with the frame set at the first base. V and J are truncated by 2 bases and 0 bases respectively, leaving an intervening sequence of 6 bases. From the germline V gene, CDR1 is MRHNA and CDR2 is SNTAGT. Donors were healthy HIV-negative adults with no recently reported acute infections or vaccinations. Only Caucasian adults living in Nashville, Tennessee, USA were represented among the donors. Magnetic negative selection was used to enrich CD4+ T cells, after which naive cells were positively selected on CD45RA and the negative fraction became the memory subset. After blood collection by leukapheresis, PBMCs were isolated using Ficoll-Histopaque density gradient centrifugation and then cryopreserved in the vapor phase of liquid nitrogen. Analytical flow cytometry was used to check the purity and quantity of every magnetically sorted T cell population. Genomic DNA was isolated from every sorted fraction and measured by UV absorbance on a Nanodrop 2000c.

This chain joins TRBV6-4 to TRBJ2-3, with no confidently assigned D gene. This receptor was taken from a man younger than 35 in good health. Some clones in this sample may be carry-over from other donors' samples. The sample consisted of naive CD4+ T cells from PBMCs. According to the study, the label for this sample's cell subset or site signals: CD45RA+ positively selected. The nucleotides are TGTGCCAGCAGTGACGGGAAAAGCACAGATACGCAGTATTTT. It codes for CASSDGKSTDTQYF.